This entry lists 30 T cell receptor beta chains sequenced from one sample in a study of control samples from healthy donors and cancer patients. Clones were read by immunoSEQ multiplex PCR, and TCRdb kept only the in-frame ones, dropping some. The repertoire holds under 450,000 clones, 75% to 95% seen once, with 5.5% to 8% in the top ten. Sequencing was carried out using PBMCs. The receptor source for this set is a man aged 40-55 years with head and neck cancer.

The chain carries TRBV28 and TRBJ2-1, with D maybe TRBD1 (5 bases). CDR1 and CDR2 from the germline V gene are MDHEN and SYDVKM. This CDR3 region has 13 residues. The V gene lost 6 bases and the J gene lost 6 bases, with 12 bases spanning the gap. In DNA form, the CDR3 reads TGTGCCAGCAGATCCACAGGTGGCAATGAGCAGTTCTTC. It yields the protein CASRSTGGNEQFF.

This chain links TRBV6-6 with TRBJ1-3; tentatively, D is TRBD1 (5 bases). Germline lookup yields CDR1 MNHNY and CDR2 SVGAGI (reference sequence). Trimming took 0 bases from V and 8 from J, leaving 17 bases between them. The CDR3 consists of 16 residues. The CDR3 DNA follows: TGTGCCAGCAGTTACTCGCGGTGGCAGGGAGGAGACACCATATATTTT. Translated, it gives CASSYSRWQGGDTIYF.

The rearrangement uses TRBV10-3 and TRBJ2-7, with a weak D call TRBD1 (6 bases). Germline CDR1 reads ENHRY; CDR2 reads SYGVKD. The CDR3 has 15 residues. V was pared by 5 bases and J by 1 base, with 15 bases between. The CDR3: CAISRSTGTSYEQYF. As DNA, the CDR3 is TGTGCCATCAGTAGGTCTACAGGGACGTCCTACGAGCAGTACTTC.

The rearrangement joins TRBV5-1 to TRBJ2-1; TRBD2 aligns across 14 bases. Per germline, CDR1 SGHRS and CDR2 YFSETQ. Unmatched junction bases numbered 7, after V lost 7 bases and J lost 7 bases. The CDR3 is 15 residues long. In nucleotides, the CDR3 is TGCGCCAGCGGATGGACTAGCGGGAGGCAGAATGAGCAGTTCTTC. It encodes CASGWTSGRQNEQFF.

This chain connects TRBV4-2 to TRBJ2-7; D unresolved. The germline gives CDR1 LGHNA, CDR2 YNFKEQ. The length of the CDR3 is 12 residues. Trimming left V 6 bases short and J 1 base short, with 7 bases between. Here the CDR3 reads CASRAESYEQYF. CDR3 in DNA: TGTGCCAGCAGGGCGGAGTCCTACGAGCAGTACTTC.

The chain couples TRBV6-2 or TRBV6-3 to TRBJ2-7, with no clear D. This CDR3 spans 14 amino acids. The germline V gene encodes CDR1 MNHEY and CDR2 SVGEGT. The ends were cut back, 6 bases at V and 2 bases at J, with 14 bases in the middle. The CDR3 region has the DNA TGTGCCAGCAGCGGCTTCGTGGGGACCTACGAGCAGTACTTC. This translates into CASSGFVGTYEQYF.

This chain uses TRBV7-9 with TRBJ1-6, with D tentatively TRBD1 (5 bases). The V and J ends lost 0 bases and 14 bases respectively, with 8 bases between them. CDR1 SEHNR and CDR2 FQNEAQ come from the germline V gene (reference sequence). CDR3 length: 12 residues. Here the CDR3 reads CASSLAGGALHF. The CDR3 DNA follows: TGTGCCAGCAGCTTAGCGGGAGGGGCCCTCCACTTT.

The chain is built from TRBV18 and TRBJ2-7; D gene uncertain. From germline, CDR1 is KGHSH and CDR2 LQKENI. This CDR3 is built from 15 residues. The V end was cut by 2 bases, the J end by 0 bases, with 11 bases between. In DNA form, the CDR3 reads TGTGCCAGCTCACCAACGAGACAAGACTCCTACGAGCAGTACTTC. This translates into CASSPTRQDSYEQYF.

V usage is TRBV19 and J usage is TRBJ1-6; D may be TRBD1 (6 bases). The CDR3 consists of 12 residues. V was shortened by 11 bases and J by 6 bases, with 11 bases between the two germline ends. The V gene's germline CDR1 is LNHDA and CDR2 SQIVND (reference sequence). The CDR3 region has the DNA TGTGCCTCCCAGGGGTTTAATTCACCCCTCCACTTT. This sequence encodes CASQGFNSPLHF.

The chain recombines TRBV12-3 or TRBV12-4 with TRBJ2-5; the D gene is possibly TRBD1 (5 bases). Trimming stripped 5 bases from V and 4 bases from J, with 11 bases between. This CDR3 has 13 residues. CDR3 amino acids: CASSGAARETQYF. In nucleotides, the CDR3 is TGTGCCAGCAGTGGGGCGGCTCGAGAGACCCAGTACTTC.

This chain links TRBV28 with TRBJ1-5, with D possibly matching TRBD1 (6 bases). This CDR3 contains 14 residues. V lost 1 base, J lost 7 bases, and 11 bases lay in between. CDR1 MDHEN and CDR2 SYDVKM come from the germline V gene. The CDR3 DNA reads as TGTGCCAGCAGTTTATCCAACAGGGAACAGCCCCAGCATTTT. It is translated as CASSLSNREQPQHF.

In DNA, the CDR3 is TGTGCCAGCAGTTTGGTGTCGCGGGAGAGCGGCGGAGAGACCCAGTACTTC. Its protein product is CASSLVSRESGGETQYF. J is TRBJ2-5 and V is TRBV28; 7 bases are a match to TRBD2. V trimming: 3 bases; J trimming: 4 bases; junction bases outside the gene matches: 14. Germline loops: CDR1 MDHEN, CDR2 SYDVKM. CDR3 size: 17 residues.

In this sample, this clone turned up a few times. This sequence joins TRBV28 and TRBJ2-5; D gene uncertain. V was shortened by 3 bases and J by 10 bases, with 9 bases between the two germline ends. This CDR3 has 11 residues. Per germline, CDR1 MDHEN and CDR2 SYDVKM. For the CDR3, the DNA is TGTGCCAGCAGTTTGGAGAGCCTCCAGTACTTC. Encoded protein: CASSLESLQYF.

The rearrangement links TRBV7-6 to TRBJ1-2; TRBD1 might be the D (6 bases). Looked up from germline, CDR1 is SGHVS and CDR2 is FNYEAQ. There are 12 residues in the CDR3. V lost 5 bases, J lost 7 bases, and 11 bases lay in between. The CDR3 region has the DNA TGTGCCAGCAGCGAGGGGGGTCGTGGCTACACCTTC. Translated: CASSEGGRGYTF. The variable domain in full, completed from reference TRBV7-6 and TRBJ1-2, reads GAGVSQSPRYKVTKRGQDVALRCDPISGHVSLYWYRQALGQGPEFLTYFNYEAQQDKSGLPNDRFSAERPEGSISTLTIQRTEQRDSAMYRCASSEGGRGYTFGSGTRLTVV.

CDR3 DNA sequence: TGTGCCAGCAGCAGGGGAGATACGCAGTATTTT. Translation: CASSRGDTQYF. V usage is TRBV2 and J usage is TRBJ2-3; possible D gene TRBD1, 6 bases. The V end was cut by 6 bases, the J end by 5 bases, with 6 bases between. The germline CDR1 and CDR2 sequences are SNHLY and FYNNEI. The CDR3 totals 11 residues.

This chain links TRBV6-5 with TRBJ2-7; 8 bases fit TRBD1. Trimming took 7 bases from V and 1 from J; bases not matched to a gene: 9. There are 15 residues in the CDR3. Germline CDR1 and CDR2: MNHEY and SVGAGI. Written as DNA, the CDR3 is TGTGCCAGCACCGGAGGGGGGACAGGTTCCTACGAGCAGTACTTC. Protein: CASTGGGTGSYEQYF.

This chain connects TRBV28 to TRBJ2-7, with 9 bases identical to TRBD2. Per the germline V gene, CDR1 is MDHEN and CDR2 is SYDVKM. V lost 6 bases, J lost 2 bases, and 2 bases stayed unmatched. There are 13 residues in the CDR3. The CDR3 region is CASRRGGTYEQYF. CDR3 nucleotide sequence: TGTGCCAGCAGGCGGGGGGGTACCTACGAGCAGTACTTC.

Of note for this clone: Other DNA sequences in this sample translate to the same CDR3. The gene calls are TRBV19 and TRBJ2-3, with a weak D call TRBD2 (5 bases). Germline lookup yields CDR1 LNHDA and CDR2 SQIVND (reference sequence). The CDR3 is 14 residues long. The V end lost 3 bases, the J end lost 0 bases, and 7 bases lay between the germline ends. The CDR3 bases are TGTGCCAGTAGTATCGGGGTAAGCACAGATACGCAGTATTTT. Translation: CASSIGVSTDTQYF.

The V gene is TRBV11-2, the J gene TRBJ1-6, with TRBD1 as a possible D gene (5 bases). The V gene lost 8 bases and the J gene lost 0 bases, with 20 bases spanning the gap. The CDR3 extends over 18 amino acids. Germline V gene lookup returns CDR1 SGHAT and CDR2 FQNNGV. This chain's CDR3 is CASARVLGYPSYNSPLHF. The CDR3 bases are TGTGCCAGCGCCAGGGTCTTAGGGTATCCCTCCTATAATTCACCCCTCCACTTT. The full variable domain, with the rest looked up from reference TRBV11-2 and TRBJ1-6, is EAGVAQSPRYKIIEKRQSVAFWCNPISGHATLYWYQQILGQGPKLLIQFQNNGVVDDSQLPKDRFSAERLKGVDSTLKIQPAKLEDSAVYLCASARVLGYPSYNSPLHFGNGTRLTVT.

This clone was recorded once. CDR3 in amino acids: CASSQEGLTGPGHNEQFF. CDR3 DNA: TGTGCCAGCAGCCAAGAGGGGCTAACAGGGCCCGGACACAATGAGCAGTTCTTC. This chain joins TRBV3-1 (or the pseudogene TRBV3-2) and TRBJ2-1; maybe TRBD1 (6 bases). V gave up 0 bases and J gave up 5 bases, with 20 bases separating them. The CDR3 is 18 amino acids. Per the germline V gene, CDR1 is LGHDT and CDR2 is YNNKEL (reference sequence).

This clone was detected once. CDR3 loop: CASSLELGASTEAFF. As DNA, the CDR3 is TGTGCCAGCAGCTTAGAACTGGGGGCCAGCACTGAAGCTTTCTTT. V and J are TRBV7-9 and TRBJ1-1; weak D call: TRBD1 (6 bases). Germline CDR1 reads SEHNR; CDR2 reads FQNEAQ (reference sequence). V shed 1 base and J shed 4 bases, with 13 bases lying between them. CDR3 size: 15 residues.

This clone was detected once. This sample also contains other DNA sequences that code for the same CDR3. The gene calls are TRBV5-1 and TRBJ1-1, with 10 bases identical to TRBD1. CDR3 length: 16 amino acids. V lost 3 bases and J lost 1; bases outside the gene matches: 6. Germline V gene lookup returns CDR1 SGHRS and CDR2 YFSETQ. The CDR3 bases are TGCGCCAGCAGCTGGGGACAGGGGCGGGGGAACACTGAAGCTTTCTTT. It encodes CASSWGQGRGNTEAFF.

The CDR3 sequence: CAWSVRAGAGNTIYF. CDR3 bases: TGTGCCTGGAGTGTAAGAGCAGGGGCAGGAAACACCATATATTTT. The V gene is TRBV30, the J gene TRBJ1-3; possible D gene TRBD1, 6 bases. The CDR3 length is 15 residues. The germline CDR1 and CDR2 sequences are GTSNPN and SVGIG (reference sequence). V was trimmed by 0 bases and J by 4 bases, leaving 13 bases between them.

The chain combines TRBV25-1 with TRBJ2-1; 13 positions match TRBD2. The V gene end was trimmed by 3 bases and the J gene end by 9 bases; junction bases not matched to a gene: 2. CDR3 length equals 14 residues. CDR1 and CDR2 (germline): MGHDK, SYGVNS. CDR3 nucleotide sequence: TGTGCCAGCAGTGAGACTAGCGGGAGGCCTGAGCAGTTCTTC. This encodes CASSETSGRPEQFF.

This chain joins TRBV19 and TRBJ2-7, with D possibly being TRBD2 (6 bases). There are 14 residues in the CDR3. The V and J ends lost 3 bases and 3 bases respectively, with 12 bases between them. Germline values: CDR1 LNHDA, CDR2 SQIVND (reference sequence). CDR3 DNA sequence: TGTGCCAGTAGTATTCGGGGAGGATTCTACGAGCAGTACTTC. Residues: CASSIRGGFYEQYF.

This CDR3 reads CAWSVQEKLFF. CDR3 nucleotides: TGTGCCTGGAGTGTGCAGGAAAAACTGTTTTTT. V usage is TRBV30 and J usage is TRBJ1-4, with unresolved D. Germline V gives CDR1 GTSNPN, CDR2 SVGIG (reference sequence). Trimming took off 0 bases at V and 8 bases at J, with 4 bases between the two ends. The CDR3 loop spans 11 amino acids.

The count of this clone is one. V and J are TRBV11-3 and TRBJ2-7; 7 bases are shared with TRBD1. This CDR3 is built from 14 residues. The J segment lost 3 bases and the V segment lost 1 base, leaving 3 bases of the junction unmatched. Looked up from germline, CDR1 is SGHNT and CDR2 is YENEEA. CDR3 sequence reads: CASSLGGQHYEQYF. CDR3 DNA: TGTGCCAGCAGCTTAGGGGGACAGCACTACGAGCAGTACTTC.

The V gene is TRBV5-4, the J gene TRBJ2-5; D assignment may be TRBD1 or TRBD2 (5 bases each). CDR1 and CDR2 (germline): SGHNT, YYREEE (reference sequence). V lost 1 base and J 9 bases, leaving 10 bases between the germline ends. There are 12 residues in the CDR3. In nucleotides, the CDR3 is TGTGCCAGCAGCTTGTCGGGGACGGCCCAGTACTTC. The encoded protein is CASSLSGTAQYF.

The V call is TRBV25-1, the J call TRBJ2-3, with D possibly TRBD1 on 5 matching bases. The CDR3 spans 15 residues. The germline V and J ends were trimmed by 3 bases and 2 bases, with 12 bases remaining between them. The V gene's germline CDR1 is MGHDK and CDR2 SYGVNS. The CDR3 protein is CASSDGYRFTDTQYF. CDR3 in DNA: TGTGCCAGCAGTGATGGGTACAGGTTCACAGATACGCAGTATTTT. The full variable domain, completed using reference TRBV25-1 and TRBJ2-3, is EADIYQTPRYLVIGTGKKITLECSQTMGHDKMYWYQQDPGMELHLIHYSYGVNSTEKGDLSSESTVSRIRTEHFPLTLESARPSHTSQYLCASSDGYRFTDTQYFGPGTRLTVL.

This clone was counted a single time. The chain uses TRBV27 and TRBJ2-7, with TRBD2 matching over 8 bases. CDR1 is MNHEY, CDR2 SMNVEV, per germline (reference sequence). The CDR3 contains 13 residues. After removal of 2 bases from V and 3 bases from J, the junction contained 0 bases not matched to a gene. The CDR3 DNA reads TGTGCCAGCAGTTTAACTAGCGGCTACGAGCAGTACTTC. Translation: CASSLTSGYEQYF.